These T cell receptor beta chains were read from a single sample in a study of long-term antiretroviral therapy in people with HIV. Only in-frame clones appear in the TCRdb table, and some are missing; sequencing was by immunoSEQ multiplex PCR. The data contain around 40,000 clones, approximately 86% of them singletons. Here the sequenced sample was unsorted PBMCs, taken just before starting antiretroviral therapy. The source is a woman aged 18-29 years with HIV. Both conserved end residues are trimmed from each CDR3. The order of the fields is V gene, J gene, CDR3 protein.

>TRBV15|TRBJ2-3
ATSRDGSTDTQY
>TRBV6-5|TRBJ1-4
ASSLGRATNEKLF
>TRBV28|TRBJ1-3
ASSSRPSGNTIY
>TRBV28|TRBJ2-1
ASSPLGLAGLYNEQF
>TRBV7-3|TRBJ1-1
ASSLIPGRGAEAF
>TRBV9|TRBJ2-5
ASSLRGGVGETQY
>TRBV19|TRBJ1-2
ASTRSTDSRPLILNYGYT
>TRBV27|TRBJ2-5
ASSLWNNGETQY
>TRBV2|TRBJ2-5
ASVQGTYQETQY
>TRBV9|TRBJ2-2
ASSVRGGELF
>TRBV29-1|TRBJ1-1
SVARPTVNTEAF